This TCR beta chain stems from a study of T cells in Graves' hyperthyroidism and ophthalmopathy (dated by TCRdb to between 2018 and 2021). About the full investigation: Peripheral blood was sampled at the time of initial diagnosis, prior to any treatment. In six Graves' hyperthyroidism patients, the study also compared T-cell repertoires from thyroid tissue with T-cell repertoires from blood. The paper describes TCR Vbeta CDR3 sequencing of 135 peripheral blood samples, made up of 43 ophthalmopathy patients, 70 to 75 hyperthyroidism patients and 17 progressor patients. Prospective prediction of ophthalmopathy was tested in an independent validation cohort consisting of 18 to 20 hyperthyroidism patients and more than 15 patients who later progressed to ophthalmopathy. Once sampling was done, hyperthyroidism patients were given methimazole at a starting dose of 30 mg daily, whereas ophthalmopathy patients were given high-dose intravenous methylprednisolone. A discovery cohort of around 100 patients, 43 with Graves' ophthalmopathy and fewer than 65 with stable Graves' hyperthyroidism, was used to find distinguishing TCR V-J signatures. The roughly 94 discovery patients were randomly divided into training and test sets at a 7:3 ratio. The paper as a whole reports these results and caveats: In validation, the model predicted progression to ophthalmopathy with over 65% sensitivity and 72.22% specificity, a median of 6.5 months before onset. No statistical method was used to set the sample size in advance, and investigators knew the group allocation. A 13 V-J signature model separated ophthalmopathy from stable hyperthyroidism, with over 85% sensitivity and about 81% specificity in cross-validation and 80%/75% in testing. Most expanded thyroid clonotypes (frequency above 0.001) were also detected in blood, suggesting blood repertoires may reflect thyroid immune responses.

The junction carries 7 bases between V and J, which are trimmed by 3 bases and 10 bases respectively. From the germline V gene, CDR1 is MGHDK and CDR2 is SYGVNS. The CDR3, cysteine through phenylalanine, is 11 amino acids long. The retained sequence is limited to the CDR3, 33 bases, with the frame set at the first base. By how much of the sample it makes up, this clonotype is medium-sized (0.01 to 0.1%). This receptor's antigen is unknown. No much larger clonotype is one base removed from it; base qualities were not supplied. The hyperthyroidism patients were between 18 and 65 years old and newly diagnosed, with a disease duration of less than 2 months. Any patient with an uncontrolled infection, another autoimmune disease, pregnancy or lactation was excluded. Clinical symptoms, serum thyroxine and TRAb, thyroid ultrasound, and orbital computed tomography formed the basis for the diagnoses. For progressor patients, blood was drawn at the first diagnosis of hyperthyroidism, before any ophthalmopathy symptoms had appeared. Ficoll-Paque density gradient centrifugation was used to isolate PBMCs from approximately 11 ml of fresh peripheral blood. Progressor patients were first diagnosed with Graves' hyperthyroidism and then developed ophthalmopathy during follow-up. Total RNA was extracted with Trizol reagent, and quality was checked on an Agilent 2100 Bioanalyzer.

The TCR beta CDR3 regions were amplified from the RNA transcripts. The first round of RT-PCR for the TCR CDR3 was performed with the HTBI primer set and the Qiagen OneStep RT-PCR kit. A second multiplex PCR round built the libraries, followed by size selection and purification. The libraries were sequenced on an Illumina HiSeq2000 using paired-end 100 bp reads. Per the original workflow: Raw data were processed with SOAPnuke, discarding reads with adapters, uncalled bases, mean Phred below 15, or no exact constant-primer or identifier match. COPE v1.2.5 was used to merge high-quality paired reads, and clonotypes were defined as unique nucleotide sequences. MiTCR v1.1 was used to align clonotypes to the IMGT TRBV, TRBD and TRBJ reference segments. The analysis was restricted to V-J combinations with a frequency above 0.0001, which together covered around 99% of the repertoires. The TCS score was defined as F50 (clonal expansion) divided by E x V (chaos), with BLOSUM62-based TCRdist calculated between CDR3 peptides within each V-J. Welch's t-statistics and random forest reduced 500 to 550 V-J features to under 15, which were used in a naive Bayes classifier (R e1071). The similarity between thyroid and blood repertoires was quantified using the Morisita-Horn index. TCRdb reworked the public reads: Q25 trimming with fastp, MiXCR clone assembly, productive beta chains retained. Rows matching on CDR3 protein sequence are summarized as one entry with the most common DNA and genes. TCRdb's processing, not the study's, gives the V and J calls here. The sample contains 20,000 to 30,000 distinct CDR3 sequences, around 47% of them found a single time. Roughly 24% of the sample goes to the ten largest clones.

The sequence derives from a woman in her thirties or forties with Graves' hyperthyroidism that later progressed to Graves' ophthalmopathy. Sequenced material: blood. The rearranged segments are TRBV25-1 and TRBJ2-1, with the D segment identity uncertain. CDR3 sequence: CASSETTEQFF. The DNA sequence follows: TGTGCCAGCAGTGAGACCACCGAGCAGTTCTTC.